Listed below are T cell receptor beta chains from one sample, sequenced in a study of blood T cell repertoires in COVID-19. Only in-frame clones appear in the TCRdb table, and some are missing; sequencing was by immunoSEQ multiplex PCR. The table includes tens of thousands of clones, roughly 80% detected once. The sample was peripheral blood. The receptors stem from a man between 60 and 75 years old with acute or convalescent COVID-19. Each CDR3 is given with its conserved first and last residue. The order of the fields is clone size, V gene, CDR3 length, J gene, CDR3 protein. A clone size is listed for some rows: how often the clone was seen (once, few, many), or a class if it is expanded.

clone_size: -
v_call: TRBV30
cdr3_length: 12
j_call: TRBJ1-1
cdr3_aa: CAWVRGRTEAFF

clone_size: -
v_call: TRBV24-1
cdr3_length: 13
j_call: TRBJ2-7
cdr3_aa: CATSDLYSYEQYF

clone_size: -
v_call: TRBV18
cdr3_length: 15
j_call: TRBJ1-1
cdr3_aa: CASSLQGQGGTEAFF

clone_size: -
v_call: TRBV2
cdr3_length: 14
j_call: TRBJ1-2
cdr3_aa: CANNSAQGTYGYTF

clone_size: -
v_call: TRBV10-3
cdr3_length: 14
j_call: TRBJ2-1
cdr3_aa: CAITPGQLYNEQFF

clone_size: -
v_call: TRBV7-8
cdr3_length: 15
j_call: TRBJ1-2
cdr3_aa: CASSHGDTSGYGYTF

clone_size: -
v_call: TRBV5-1
cdr3_length: 14
j_call: TRBJ2-2
cdr3_aa: CASSLGQANGELFF

clone_size: -
v_call: TRBV10-3
cdr3_length: 15
j_call: TRBJ1-2
cdr3_aa: CAISAGTGDLYGYTF

clone_size: -
v_call: TRBV15
cdr3_length: 18
j_call: TRBJ2-7
cdr3_aa: CATSRGLLGQGARYEQYF

clone_size: -
v_call: TRBV4-2
cdr3_length: 18
j_call: TRBJ2-3
cdr3_aa: CASSNTLAGGPDTDTQYF

clone_size: -
v_call: TRBV5-1
cdr3_length: 15
j_call: TRBJ1-1
cdr3_aa: CASSPRQDPNTEAFF

clone_size: few
v_call: TRBV24-1
cdr3_length: 13
j_call: TRBJ1-5
cdr3_aa: CATTGFSNQPQHF

clone_size: -
v_call: TRBV4-1
cdr3_length: 15
j_call: TRBJ1-2
cdr3_aa: CASSPRTGGNYGYTF